Reported below is one TCR beta chain. What it recognizes is unknown. Patients were ineligible given autoimmune disease history or systemic immunosuppression. This specimen belongs to a study of OX40 agonist ivuxolimab in advanced cancers. The wider study: A male proportion of 82.7% was recorded, with mean age approximately 57 years and range about 20 to 79. Study conclusions and caveats: Relative to CD4+, CD8+ T cells held more expanded clones on average.

The CDR3 totals 14 residues. V dropped 7 bases and J dropped 5; count of bases not matched to a gene: 9. CDR1 and CDR2 from the germline V gene are MDHEN and SYDVKM. Sequencing was performed with immunoSEQ multiplex PCR; in TCRdb, only in-frame clones are kept and a portion is missing. The sample has tens of thousands of clones; roughly 79% are singletons. The chain combines TRBV28 with TRBJ1-1, with 8 bases matching TRBD1. This clonotype was sampled from an adult with an advanced solid tumor such as melanoma, head and neck, liver or kidney cancer. Specimen: CD4+ or CD8+ T cells sorted from blood, collected in a trial of the OX40 agonist ivuxolimab. The CDR3 DNA reads TGTGCCAGCAACCCCTGGACAGGGAGGACTGAAGCTTTCTTT. Translation: CASNPWTGRTEAFF.